Sequencing of this T cell receptor beta chain was carried out in a study of response to subunit inactivated influenza vaccine. General study points: Few additional T cells are recruited per seasonal influenza vaccination, authors suggested.

A single record per CDR3 protein comes from TCRdb applying MiXCR to the RT-PCR reads. The table lists about 180,000 distinct CDR3 sequences, about 10% of them singletons. On this clonotype: The antigen is not known.

The J segment lost 3 bases and the V segment lost 7 bases, leaving 18 bases of the junction unmatched. The germline V gene encodes CDR1 MDHEN and CDR2 SYDVKM. The CDR3 runs to 19 residues. The clonotype was recovered from a man between 50 and 75 years old who received an inactivated influenza vaccine. Specimen: CD8+ T cells sorted from PBMCs, collected around 25 months after vaccination. The J gene is TRBJ2-2, the V gene TRBV28, with TRBD2 matching over 9 bases. The CDR3 reads CASNTPSGSGGPYTGELFF. In nucleotides, the CDR3 is TGTGCCAGCAACACACCTTCCGGCAGCGGGGGGCCCTACACCGGGGAGCTGTTTTTT.